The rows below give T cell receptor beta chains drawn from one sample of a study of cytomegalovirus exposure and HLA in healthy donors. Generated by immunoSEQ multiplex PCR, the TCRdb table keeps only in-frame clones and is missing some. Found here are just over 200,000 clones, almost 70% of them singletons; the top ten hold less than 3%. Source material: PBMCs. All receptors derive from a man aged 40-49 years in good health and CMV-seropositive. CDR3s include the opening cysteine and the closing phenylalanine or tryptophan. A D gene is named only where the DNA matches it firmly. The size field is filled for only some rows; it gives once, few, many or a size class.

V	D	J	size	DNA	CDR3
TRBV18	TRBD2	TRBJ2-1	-	TGTGCCAGCTCACCGCCCGGGGGGTCCTACAATGAGCAGTTCTTC	CASSPPGGSYNEQFF
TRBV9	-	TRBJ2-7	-	TGTGCCAGCAGCGGGGGCCCCGAGCAGTACTTC	CASSGGPEQYF
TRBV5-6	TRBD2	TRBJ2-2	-	TGTGCCAGCAGCTTGGAGACTAGCGGGACAACCGGGGAGCTGTTTTTT	CASSLETSGTTGELFF
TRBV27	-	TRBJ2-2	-	TGTGCCAGCAGTTTATCGGGTGGAGTCTCCGGGGAGCTGTTTTTT	CASSLSGGVSGELFF
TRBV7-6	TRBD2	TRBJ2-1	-	TGTGCCAGCAGCGATTCGGGGGGGGCTTTGGATGAGCAGTTCTTC	CASSDSGGALDEQFF
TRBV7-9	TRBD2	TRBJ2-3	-	TGTGCCAGCAGCCCGGGACTAGCGGGGTTCCCGGACGGCACAGATACGCAGTATTTT	CASSPGLAGFPDGTDTQYF
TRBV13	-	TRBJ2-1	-	TGTGCCAGCAGCGACGGACTGAGCTCCTACAATGAGCAGTTCTTC	CASSDGLSSYNEQFF
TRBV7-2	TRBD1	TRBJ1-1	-	TGTGCCAGCAGCAAATGGACAGGGACAAACACTGAAGCTTTCTTT	CASSKWTGTNTEAFF
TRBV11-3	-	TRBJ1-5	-	TGTGCCAGCAGCTACCCCCAGGCCCAGCATTTT	CASSYPQAQHF
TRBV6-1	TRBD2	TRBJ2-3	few	TGTGCCAGCAGTCTGGCGGGGGGCCGGCGGGATACGCAGTATTTT	CASSLAGGRRDTQYF
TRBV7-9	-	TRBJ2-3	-	TGTGCCAGCAGCTCCGGTGGAGTCAGACTCACAGATACGCAGTATTTT	CASSSGGVRLTDTQYF
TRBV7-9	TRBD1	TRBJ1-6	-	TGTTCCAGCAGCAGGACAGGGAGTTCACCCCTCCACTTT	CSSSRTGSSPLHF
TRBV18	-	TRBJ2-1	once	TGTGCCAGCTCACCAACAGGGTACAATGAGCAGTTCTTC	CASSPTGYNEQFF
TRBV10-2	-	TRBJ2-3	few	TGCGCCAGCAGTGAGTCGAGGCCCACGGGGGCAGATACGCAGTATTTT	CASSESRPTGADTQYF
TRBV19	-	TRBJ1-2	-	TGTGCCAGTAGTAGGGAGAACCCGCTTCTCTATGGCTACACCTTC	CASSRENPLLYGYTF
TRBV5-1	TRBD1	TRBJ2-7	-	TGCGCCAGCAGCCCCTGGACAGGGGGCAACGAGCAGTACTTC	CASSPWTGGNEQYF
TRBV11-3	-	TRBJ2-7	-	TGTGCCAGCAGCTTAGGGCAGGCGCCAACCTACGAGCAGTACTTC	CASSLGQAPTYEQYF
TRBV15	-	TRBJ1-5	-	TGTGCCACCAGCAGATACAGGGACCAGCCCCAGCATTTT	CATSRYRDQPQHF
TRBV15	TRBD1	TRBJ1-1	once	TGTGCCACCAGCAGCCTTAACACAGGGGACACTGAAGCTTTCTTT	CATSSLNTGDTEAFF
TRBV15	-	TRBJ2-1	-	TGTGCCACCAGCAGAGATGCCGGGGAACCCTACAATGAGCAGTTCTTC	CATSRDAGEPYNEQFF
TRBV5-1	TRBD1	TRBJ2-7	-	TGCGCCAGCTCCCTGCGAGGGACAGGGAGGTACGAGCAGTACTTC	CASSLRGTGRYEQYF
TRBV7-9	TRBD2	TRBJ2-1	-	TGTTCCAGCAGCTTAGCTAGCGGGGAGTACAATGAGCAGTTCTTC	CSSSLASGEYNEQFF
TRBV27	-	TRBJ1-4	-	TGTGCCAGCAGTTTTCAGGGTCCTCCCCAAGGAACTAATGAAAAACTGTTTTTT	CASSFQGPPQGTNEKLFF
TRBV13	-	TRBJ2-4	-	TGTGCCAGCACCGAACGTTATCGAGGGAAAGCCAAAAACATTCAGTACTTC	CASTERYRGKAKNIQYF
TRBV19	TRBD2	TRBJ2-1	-	TGTGCCAGTAGTACCGGACTAGCGGGGGGCCGTTTTAACAATGAGCAGTTCTTC	CASSTGLAGGRFNNEQFF
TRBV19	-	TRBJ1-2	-	TGTGCCAGTAGTGGGCGACGAACTTTTAACTATGGCTACACCTTC	CASSGRRTFNYGYTF
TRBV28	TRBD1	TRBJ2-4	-	TGTGCCAGCAGTTTTACAGGGGGATACATTCAGTACTTC	CASSFTGGYIQYF
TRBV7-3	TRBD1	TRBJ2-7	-	TGTGCCAGCAGCTCCGGGACAGGGAACGAGCAGTACTTC	CASSSGTGNEQYF
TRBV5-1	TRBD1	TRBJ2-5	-	TGCGCCAGCAGCACGGGGACAGGCCAAGAGACCCAGTACTTC	CASSTGTGQETQYF
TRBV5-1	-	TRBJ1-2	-	TGCGCCAGCAGCTTGGAGGCAGGTTATGGCTACACCTTC	CASSLEAGYGYTF
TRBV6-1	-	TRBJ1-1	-	TGTGCCAGCAGTTCTGGACAGTTTATCCCTGAAGCTTTCTTT	CASSSGQFIPEAFF
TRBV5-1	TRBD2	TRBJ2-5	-	TGCGCCAGCAGCACCGGGACTAGCGGTCAAGAGACCCAGTACTTC	CASSTGTSGQETQYF
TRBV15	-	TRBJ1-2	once	TGTGCCACCAGCAGAGGACCCTCGACAGCTAACTATGGCTACACCTTC	CATSRGPSTANYGYTF
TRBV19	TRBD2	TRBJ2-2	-	TGTGCCAGTAGTATGAACCCAGCGGGGGGGCCGTGGACCGGGGAGCTGTTTTTT	CASSMNPAGGPWTGELFF
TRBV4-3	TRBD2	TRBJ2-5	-	TGCGCCAGCAGCCAAGGGTCGTACACTAGCGGGGTTCAAGAGACCCAGTACTTC	CASSQGSYTSGVQETQYF
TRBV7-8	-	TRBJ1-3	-	TGTGCCAGCAGCCTCTCAGGGGCCCTAAGTGGAAACACCATATATTTT	CASSLSGALSGNTIYF
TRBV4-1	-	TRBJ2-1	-	TGCGCCAGCAGCCAAGGCCCGGGGGATGTCAATGAGCAGTTCTTC	CASSQGPGDVNEQFF
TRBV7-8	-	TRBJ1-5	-	TGTGCCAGCAGTTCACTAAAGTATCAGCCCCAGCATTTT	CASSSLKYQPQHF
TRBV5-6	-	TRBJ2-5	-	TGTGCCAGCAGCTTGGATGGGCTAGAGACCCAGTACTTC	CASSLDGLETQYF
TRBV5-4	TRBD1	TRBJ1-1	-	TGTGCCAGCAGCCCCTCGACAGGGTTGAACACTGAAGCTTTCTTT	CASSPSTGLNTEAFF
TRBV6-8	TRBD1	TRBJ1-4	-	TGTGCCAGCACTTGGGGAGGGACAGGGTGGCGTACTGAAAAACTGTTTTTT	CASTWGGTGWRTEKLFF
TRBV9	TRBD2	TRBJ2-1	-	TGTGCCAGCAGCGACGTGGGGGGGTACAATGAGCAGTTCTTC	CASSDVGGYNEQFF
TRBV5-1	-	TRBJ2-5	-	TGCGCCAGCAGCTTGGCCCAGATCTCTCGAGAGGCCCAGTACTTC	CASSLAQISREAQYF
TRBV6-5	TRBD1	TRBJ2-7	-	TGTGCCAGCAGTCCCTCGACAGGGGATACCTACGAGCAGTACTTC	CASSPSTGDTYEQYF
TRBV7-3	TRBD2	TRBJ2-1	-	TGTGCCAGCAGCTTAGGGTTTGGCGGGGGGTCTATTAATGAGCAGTTCTTC	CASSLGFGGGSINEQFF
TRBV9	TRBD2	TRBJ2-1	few	TGTGCCAGCAGCGTGAGCGGGGCGAGCTCCTACAATGAGCAGTTCTTC	CASSVSGASSYNEQFF
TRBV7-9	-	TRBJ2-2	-	TGTGCCAGCAGCCCCCCAGGGGCACGACTTAACACCGGGGAGCTGTTTTTT	CASSPPGARLNTGELFF
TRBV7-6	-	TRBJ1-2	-	TGTGCCAGCAGCCCTCAGATGTCAGTCGGCTACACCTTC	CASSPQMSVGYTF
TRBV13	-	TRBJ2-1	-	TGTGCCAGCAGCCCGAGGACTTGGGCCTACAATGAGCAGTTCTTC	CASSPRTWAYNEQFF
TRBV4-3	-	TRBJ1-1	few	TGCGCCAGCAGCCAAGAAGCCCTTTCCACTGAAGCTTTCTTT	CASSQEALSTEAFF
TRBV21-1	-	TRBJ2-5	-	TGTGCCAGCAGCGCCTGGAGGACCTACAGGGGGAGAGGGACCCAGTACTTC	CASSAWRTYRGRGTQYF
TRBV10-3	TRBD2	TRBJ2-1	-	TGTGCCATCAGTCTCGGGACTAGCGGGGGAGTCGAGCAGTTCTTC	CAISLGTSGGVEQFF
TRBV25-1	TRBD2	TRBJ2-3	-	TGTGCCAGCAGTGAACCTAGCGGGGCCATCAGTACGCAGTATTTT	CASSEPSGAISTQYF
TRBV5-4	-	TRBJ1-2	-	TGTGCCAGCACCGGTAGGGGTTTTTATGGCTACACCTTC	CASTGRGFYGYTF
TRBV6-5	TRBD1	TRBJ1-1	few	TGTGCCAGCAGTTTGGACAGGGGGAGGGACACTGAAGCTTTCTTT	CASSLDRGRDTEAFF
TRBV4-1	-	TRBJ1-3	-	TGCGCCAGCAGCCGGGAGAGAGGATCTGGAAACACCATATATTTT	CASSRERGSGNTIYF
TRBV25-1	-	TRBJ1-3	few	TGTGCCAGCGGAACCCCAGGGGCAGGAAACACCATATATTTT	CASGTPGAGNTIYF
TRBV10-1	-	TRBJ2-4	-	TGCGCCAGCTCCCCCCCAAGGAGCGGCATTCAGTACTTC	CASSPPRSGIQYF
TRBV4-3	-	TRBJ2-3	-	TGCGCCAGCAGCCAAGGTCTCGAGGATACGCAGTATTTT	CASSQGLEDTQYF